These 23 T cell receptor beta chains share one sample of origin, sequenced in a study of T cell responses to AZD1222 COVID-19 vaccine. TCRdb's table, derived via immunoSEQ multiplex PCR, lists solely in-frame clones and lacks some. The data show approximately 200,000 clones, with roughly 90% seen just once and about 3.5% held by the top ten. The sample was peripheral blood, taken 28 days after the second AZD1222 dose. The source is an adult who received the AZD1222 COVID-19 vaccine.

This rearrangement joins TRBV7-2 to TRBJ2-3; TRBD1 is a possible D gene (5 bases). This CDR3 has 16 amino acids. Per the germline V gene, CDR1 is SGHTA and CDR2 is FQGNSA. V gave up 1 base and J gave up 1 base, with 12 bases separating them. CDR3 in amino acids: CASSLGGMSGTDTQYF. CDR3 coding DNA: TGTGCCAGCAGCTTAGGGGGCATGAGTGGCACAGATACGCAGTATTTT.

The gene calls are TRBV6-2 or TRBV6-3 and TRBJ2-5, with 10 bases lining up with TRBD2. V lost 5 bases, J lost 9 bases, and 9 bases stayed unmatched. This CDR3 has 14 residues. Germline V gives CDR1 MNHEY, CDR2 SVGEGT. The CDR3 is CASSGLAVNLPQYF. CDR3 nucleotide sequence: TGTGCCAGCAGTGGACTAGCGGTTAATTTGCCCCAGTACTTC.

V usage is TRBV28 and J usage is TRBJ2-7; D not resolved. Germline loops: CDR1 MDHEN, CDR2 SYDVKM. The CDR3 sequence is 12 residues long. V was pared by 6 bases and J by 2 bases, with 8 bases between. The CDR3 DNA sequence: TGTGCCAGCAGCTTGGAAGCCTACGAGCAGTACTTC. Encoded protein: CASSLEAYEQYF.

V usage is TRBV28 and J usage is TRBJ2-7, with 11 bases identical to TRBD1. The CDR3 spans 14 residues. Germline V CDR1 and CDR2: MDHEN, SYDVKM. V was pared by 6 bases and J by 3 bases, with 4 bases of the junction left unmatched. The CDR3 nucleotides are TGTGCCAGCAGGGTGGACAGGGGGCTCTACGAGCAGTACTTC. Its translation is CASRVDRGLYEQYF.

The chain recombines TRBV7-6 with TRBJ2-2, with 13 bases that match TRBD2. CDR1 is SGHVS and CDR2 is FNYEAQ in the germline V gene. The J segment lost 5 bases and the V segment lost 5 bases, leaving 8 bases of the junction unmatched. There are 17 residues in the CDR3. The CDR3 spells CASSKTSGRPGTGELFF. CDR3 sequence (DNA): TGTGCCAGCAGCAAGACTAGCGGGAGGCCGGGGACCGGGGAGCTGTTTTTT. Drawing the rest from reference TRBV7-6 and TRBJ2-2, the complete variable domain is GAGVSQSPRYKVTKRGQDVALRCDPISGHVSLYWYRQALGQGPEFLTYFNYEAQQDKSGLPNDRFSAERPEGSISTLTIQRTEQRDSAMYRCASSKTSGRPGTGELFFGEGSRLTVL.

V and J are TRBV11-2 and TRBJ2-3; 7 nucleotides agree with TRBD2. The junction had 6 bases not matched to a gene; V was cut back by 0 bases and J by 3 bases. This CDR3 has 16 amino acids. Germline V gene sequence: CDR1 SGHAT, CDR2 FQNNGV. The CDR3 bases are TGTGCCAGCAGCTTAGATTCCGGGAGGAGGACAGATACGCAGTATTTT. Protein product: CASSLDSGRRTDTQYF.

In DNA form, the CDR3 reads TGTGCCAGCAGTTTAAATGAAAAACTGTTTTTT. Translation: CASSLNEKLFF. The chain has TRBV28 and TRBJ1-4; D unclear. The CDR3 has 11 residues. The ends were cut back, 2 bases at V and 5 bases at J, with 0 bases in the middle. CDR1 is MDHEN, CDR2 SYDVKM, per germline.

The chain's CDR3 is CASSHPNRAETQYF. CDR3 nucleotide sequence: TGTGCCAGCAGCCACCCAAACCGTGCAGAGACCCAGTACTTC. The rearrangement joins TRBV4-2 to TRBJ2-5; D is unresolved. The CDR3 is 14 residues long. Trimming took 3 bases from V and 4 from J, leaving 12 bases between them. Germline values: CDR1 LGHNA, CDR2 YNFKEQ.

DNA of the CDR3: TGTGCCAGCAGCCAAGAGCAGACCCAGTACTTC. The encoded protein is CASSQEQTQYF. The J gene is TRBJ2-5, the V gene TRBV3-1 (or the pseudogene TRBV3-2); D ambiguous. Trimming shortened V by 0 bases and J by 6 bases, and 2 bases separated the two germline ends. This CDR3 has 11 residues. The V gene's germline CDR1 is LGHDT and CDR2 YNNKEL (reference sequence).

The chain joins TRBV19 to TRBJ1-5; D unresolved. The CDR3 runs 15 residues. CDR1 and CDR2 (germline): LNHDA, SQIVND (reference sequence). Trimming took off 3 bases at V and 2 bases at J, with 11 bases between the two ends. As DNA, the CDR3 is TGTGCCAGTAGTATCACGGCTGCGGGCAATCAGCCCCAGCATTTT. Protein sequence: CASSITAAGNQPQHF.

V gene TRBV10-3 combines with J gene TRBJ2-1; tentatively, D is TRBD1 (5 bases). This CDR3 region has 15 residues. Germline V CDR1 and CDR2: ENHRY, SYGVKD. The V end lost 10 bases, the J end lost 0 bases, and 16 bases lay between the germline ends. In DNA, the CDR3 is TGTGCCACCTTGTATAGTGGGGCCTCCTACAATGAGCAGTTCTTC. It yields the protein CATLYSGASYNEQFF.

The chain recombines TRBV18 with TRBJ1-3; D is perhaps TRBD1 (5 bases). V lost 3 bases to trimming and J lost 0 bases, with 12 bases between them. The germline gives CDR1 KGHSH, CDR2 LQKENI. The CDR3 runs 16 residues. The CDR3 sequence is CASSPSQAYSGNTIYF. The CDR3 nucleotides read TGTGCCAGCTCACCTTCACAGGCCTACTCTGGAAACACCATATATTTT.

The J gene is TRBJ2-2, the V gene TRBV15, with D hard to call. The V and J ends lost 0 bases and 7 bases respectively, with 9 bases between them. Germline V gene lookup returns CDR1 LNHNV and CDR2 YYDKDF (reference sequence). CDR3 size: 14 residues. This CDR3 is CATSRDPLLGELFF. Written as DNA, the CDR3 is TGTGCCACCAGCAGAGATCCGTTACTCGGGGAGCTGTTTTTT.

This clone was counted a single time. The J gene is TRBJ1-4, the V gene TRBV18; TRBD1 matches at 7 bases. Germline CDR1 reads KGHSH; CDR2 reads LQKENI. The length of the CDR3 is 13 residues. The V segment lost 5 bases and the J segment 8 bases; nucleotides outside the gene matches: 5. CDR3 nucleotide sequence: TGTGCCAGCTCATCCGACAGGGACGAAAAACTGTTTTTT. Its translation is CASSSDRDEKLFF.

V gene TRBV18 combines with J gene TRBJ2-3, with TRBD2 matching over 13 bases. Germline CDR1 reads KGHSH; CDR2 reads LQKENI. With V trimmed by 3 bases and J by 5 bases, 8 bases remained unmatched. This CDR3 is 17 amino acids long. The CDR3 region has the DNA TGTGCCAGCTCACCTATAGGACTAGCGGGAGCCCAAGATACGCAGTATTTT. This translates into CASSPIGLAGAQDTQYF.

The V and J genes are TRBV7-8 and TRBJ1-6, with no clear D. Per germline, CDR1 SGHVS and CDR2 FQNEAQ. Trimming removed 5 bases from V and 6 bases from J, with 20 bases in between. The CDR3 spans 17 residues. DNA of the CDR3: TGTGCCAGCAGCATGGCCCCGGGCGGACCTACTAATTCACCCCTCCACTTT. It is translated as CASSMAPGGPTNSPLHF.

About this clone: Additional DNA sequences in this sample encode the identical CDR3. The V gene is TRBV7-9, the J gene TRBJ2-3; 11 nucleotides line up with TRBD2. Germline assignment: CDR1 SEHNR and CDR2 FQNEAQ (reference sequence). This CDR3 comprises 16 residues. V trimming: 1 base; J trimming: 2 bases; junction bases outside the gene matches: 2. The CDR3: CASSLGLAGTTDTQYF. The CDR3 DNA reads as TGTGCCAGCAGCTTAGGACTAGCGGGAACCACAGATACGCAGTATTTT. The variable domain in full, with the rest retrieved from reference TRBV7-9 and TRBJ2-3, is DTGVSQNPRHKITKRGQNVTFRCDPISEHNRLYWYRQTLGQGPEFLTYFQNEAQLEKSRLLSDRFSAERPKGSFSTLEIQRTEQGDSAMYLCASSLGLAGTTDTQYFGPGTRLTVL.

This chain's CDR3 is CASSQGGQGYEQYF. In nucleotides, the CDR3 is TGCGCCAGCAGCCAAGGGGGGCAGGGGTACGAGCAGTACTTC. The rearrangement links TRBV4-3 to TRBJ2-7; TRBD1 might be the D (6 bases). Germline lookup yields CDR1 LGHNA and CDR2 YSLEER. V was trimmed by 1 base and J by 4 bases, leaving 11 bases between them. The CDR3 loop spans 14 amino acids.

In DNA form, the CDR3 reads TGTGCCAGCAGCCCCGGAACCGCAACTAATGAAAAACTGTTTTTT. It translates to CASSPGTATNEKLFF. The V and J genes are TRBV6-5 and TRBJ1-4; no firm D call. V gave up 6 bases and J gave up 0 bases, with 11 bases separating them. The CDR3 is 15 residues long. CDR1 is MNHEY and CDR2 is SVGAGI in the germline V gene.

This clone was observed once. V gene TRBV5-4 combines with J gene TRBJ2-3; 10 nucleotides align to TRBD2. Germline V gene data show CDR1 as SGHNT and CDR2 as YYREEE (reference sequence). The CDR3 contains 15 residues. V was pared by 4 bases and J by 0 bases, with 2 bases of the junction left unmatched. CDR3 coding DNA: TGTGCCAGCAGCCAGACTAGCGGGAGCACAGATACGCAGTATTTT. Residues: CASSQTSGSTDTQYF.

CDR3 sequence: CASSQGAYANQPQHF. For the CDR3, the DNA is TGTGCCAGCAGTCAGGGAGCATACGCCAATCAGCCCCAGCATTTT. This chain joins TRBV2 and TRBJ1-5; a weak D match, TRBD1 (5 bases). This CDR3 has 15 residues. Per the germline V gene, CDR1 is SNHLY and CDR2 is FYNNEI. Trimming shortened V by 5 bases and J by 3 bases, and 14 bases separated the two germline ends.

This sequence joins TRBV10-3 and TRBJ1-5, with TRBD1 as a possible D gene (5 bases). The CDR3 is 16 residues long. The V end lost 8 bases, the J end lost 1 base, and 18 bases lay between the germline ends. Looked up from germline, CDR1 is ENHRY and CDR2 is SYGVKD. The CDR3: CAIGGSVGWSNQPQHF. The CDR3 DNA reads as TGTGCCATCGGGGGTTCGGTGGGATGGAGCAATCAGCCCCAGCATTTT.

V usage is TRBV29-1 and J usage is TRBJ2-7; D is unclear. Trimming took off 4 bases at V and 9 bases at J, with 19 bases between the two ends. There are 13 residues in the CDR3. Germline values: CDR1 SQVTM, CDR2 ANQGSEA. For the CDR3, the DNA is TGCAGCGTTGCCCACCGTCAAGGGCCCAGGCAGTACTTC. Its protein is CSVAHRQGPRQYF.